This T cell receptor beta chain was recovered during a study of a mutant IDH1 vaccine in newly diagnosed glioma (dated by TCRdb to the early 2020s). For the wider study: Of the roughly 34 treated patients, roughly 60% were male and approximately 40% were female, and the mean age was roughly 40 years. Peripheral blood samples were drawn at six visits, namely V03 (baseline), V05, V07, V10, V12 and V13. Longitudinal TCRB deep sequencing was done for fewer than 30 treated patients, wherever samples were available for exploratory analyses. Before enrollment, patients had received standard therapy of radiotherapy alone, temozolomide alone, or radiochemotherapy with temozolomide; most received the combination.

Study-wide findings and limitations: Immune responses induced by the vaccine were seen in over 80% of patients across multiple MHC alleles. Changes in the top peripheral T cell clonotypes picked up by TCRB sequencing did not appear to be linked to pseudoprogression. It was noted by the authors that analyses of patient blood samples could not be reproduced owing to sample limitations. PBMC samples for TCRB deep sequencing were selected based on availability.

Details on this clone: This receptor's antigen is unknown. Base-call qualities are not available, and no considerably larger clone is one nucleotide away.

The sample's time point label, decoded: baseline, week 1 (first vaccination visit). The treatment or condition label for this specimen denotes: pre-vaccination baseline after standard-of-care therapy. Newly diagnosed WHO grade 3 or 4 IDH1-mutant astrocytomas showing loss of nuclear ATRX were present in the donors. The samples were drawn from NOA16, a multicentre, single-arm, open-label phase I trial in Germany that tested a mutant IDH1 peptide vaccine in humans for the first time. Blood drawn at visit V03 was used as the baseline sample for immunogenicity testing. The DNeasy Blood and Tissue Kit was used to extract genomic DNA from EDTA blood for TCRB sequencing. The CDR3 starts with the cysteine, ends with the phenylalanine, and has 17 residues. The entry retains the CDR3 DNA only, 51 bases that are in frame from base 1. V is trimmed back by 5 bases and J by 4 bases, and the junction contains 17 bases that no gene match accounts for. Reading the germline V gene (reference sequence) gives CDR1 MNHEY and CDR2 SMNVEV.

Receptors were amplified or captured by the immunoSEQ multiplex PCR assay. The hsTCRB Kit was used according to the manufacturer's protocol to amplify rearranged TCR beta chain sequences. Sequencing of TCRB libraries was carried out on an Illumina MiSeq. Regarding the original processing steps: The proprietary platform of the kit vendor was used for demultiplexing, trimming and gene mapping. TCRdb stores this immuneACCESS table with in-frame sequences only. Part of the clones is absent; in the studies checked, under half of the shortfall reflects unresolved V genes, and no reason is known for the rest. V and J calls and clone size are given by that table; D and trimming were obtained from the DNA. For this sample there are about 46,000 clones; around 86% appear just once. Roughly 2.4% of the sample is held by the ten biggest clonotypes.

The input for sequencing was PBMCs, taken from a glioma patient treated with radiotherapy, temozolomide or both. Recombination linked TRBV27 to TRBJ2-7, with 7 bases matching TRBD1. The receptor's source is a man between 35 and 55 years old with glioma. The CDR3 in this case is CASSLRRGKPLLYEQYF. DNA sequence: TGTGCCAGCAGTCTCCGCAGGGGGAAACCCCTATTATACGAGCAGTACTTC.